The sequence of this TCR beta chain was determined in a study of identical twins. CDR1 SEHNR and CDR2 FQNEAQ come from the germline V gene (reference sequence). The CDR3 loop spans 17 amino acids. Trimming took 0 bases from V and 4 from J; bases not matched to a gene: 12. Study findings and constraints: Models underestimated how often monozygotic twins shared out-of-frame TCR alpha.

Unique molecular identifiers were in the cDNA, with template-switch universal primer binding. TCRdb fed the 5' RACE reads into MiXCR, producing one record per CDR3 protein. The sample contains about 390,000 distinct CDR3 sequences, 9% to 10% of which appear only once. This clonotype turned up a few times. Its antigen is as yet unknown. The sample taken for sequencing was naive T cells sorted from blood. V and J are TRBV7-9 and TRBJ2-7; 7 bases map to TRBD2. The TCR comes from a woman between 45 and 65 years old in good health. The CDR3: CASSLAWTRELKYEQYF. The CDR3 DNA follows: TGTGCCAGCAGCTTAGCGTGGACGCGGGAGTTAAAATACGAGCAGTACTTC.